The sequence of this T cell receptor beta chain was determined in a study of metastatic and nonmetastatic thyroid tumors. Study information: Repertoire data that came from the blood and tumor or nodule tissue of malignant and benign thyroid patients were compared. Whole-study findings and limits: In both blood and tumor samples, TCR beta diversity was reported significantly higher for malignant than benign nodules.

Among the patients, none had received any treatment before thyroid surgery. V lost 5 bases and J lost 0, with 5 bases in between. Germline V gene sequence: CDR1 SGHVS, CDR2 FNYEAQ. This CDR3 spans 13 amino acids. This clone was detected many times. Its antigen remains unknown. In the authors' workflow: Variation in CDR3 across clinicopathological groups served as the basis for constructing a distant-metastasis classifier in papillary thyroid cancer. TCRdb reanalyzed the PCR reads with MiXCR. These V and J calls are TCRdb output, not the study's own analysis. The sample comprises approximately 13,000 clones, about an eighth of which are singletons, and roughly 15% rests with the top ten.

The sequenced material came from blood. V usage is TRBV7-6 and J usage is TRBJ1-3, with D uncertain. The sequence was collected from a female donor with papillary thyroid cancer or a benign thyroid nodule (not recorded which). Some clones in this sample may be carry-over from other donors' samples. In DNA, the CDR3 is TGTGCCAGCAGCACCGGCTCTGGAAACACCATATATTTT. Amino acid sequence: CASSTGSGNTIYF.